This T cell receptor (beta chain) comes out of a study of T cells in Graves' hyperthyroidism and ophthalmopathy. Findings of the study overall: Blood samples included most of the expanded thyroid clonotypes exceeding 0.001.

With respect to this clonotype: Its target is unknown.

The TCR beta CDR3 regions underwent amplification using RNA transcripts as the source. HTBI primers were employed in a first-round RT-PCR of the TCR CDR3. TCRdb redid the calling of the multiplex PCR reads with MiXCR, one entry per CDR3 protein. The sample lists approximately 630,000 distinct CDR3 sequences, roughly 17% occurring once. In making diagnoses, clinical symptoms, serum thyroxine and TRAb, thyroid ultrasound and orbital computed tomography were all used. The CDR3 spans 16 residues. Germline V gene lookup returns CDR1 SGHVS and CDR2 FNYEAQ. Trimming took off 5 bases at V and 2 bases at J, with 18 bases between the two ends.

This clonotype originated in a woman aged 30 to 39 with Graves' hyperthyroidism. The chain combines TRBV7-6 with TRBJ2-5, with D possibly matching TRBD2 (6 bases). The sequenced sample was blood. The CDR3 DNA follows: TGTGCCAGCAGCCTCGGCCCAACGGGAGTACAAGAGACCCAGTACTTC. As protein: CASSLGPTGVQETQYF.